This TCR beta chain was identified in a study of shared clonotypes between healthy human individuals. The wider study: A couple of women and a few men aged 18 to 49 made up the donors.

Here immunoSEQ multiplex PCR was the method, and the copy in TCRdb shows in-frame clones only, minus some. Counted here are some 2,000,000 clones, 85% to 95% occurring once; the ten biggest clones make up around 0.13%. Source material: naive CD4+ T cells sorted from blood. Described subset: CD45RA+ positively selected. The TCR originated in a man aged 18 to 29 in good health.

In DNA, the CDR3 is TGTGCCTGTTCGCCGCGGGATCTCAACACTGAAGCTTTCTTT. Translating gives CACSPRDLNTEAFF. The J gene is TRBJ1-1, the V gene TRBV30; no reliable D call. There are 14 residues in the CDR3. Germline V gene data show CDR1 as GTSNPN and CDR2 as SVGIG (reference sequence). V lost 6 bases and J 2 bases, leaving 16 bases between the germline ends. Combining the CDR3 with reference TRBV30 and TRBJ1-1 gives the whole variable domain SQTIHQWPATLVQPVGSPLSLECTVEGTSNPNLYWYRQAAGRGLQLLFYSVGIGQISSEVPQNLSASRPQDRQFILSSKKLLLSDSGFYLCACSPRDLNTEAFFGQGTRLTVV.